This T cell receptor beta chain appears in the sequencing data of a study of T cell responses to AZD1222 COVID-19 vaccine (dated by TCRdb to the early 2020s). Background for the entire study: AZD1222 recipients with second doses at about 4 weeks or about 12 weeks were pooled, because spike-specific TCR depth and breadth did not differ between schedules. Enrollment into the trials was organized by age into subgroups of 18-55, 56-69 and 70-plus years, and those subgroups contained 148, 28 and 57 TCR-sequenced participants, respectively. TCR sequencing was performed for about 250 trial participants, of whom about 200 were given two doses of AZD1222 and 26 were given two doses of MenACWY control vaccine. What the study reported, not specific to this receptor: After two AZD1222 doses, spike-specific TCR breadth and depth were significantly higher than at day 0 and than in MenACWY recipients. Vaccine-associated CD4 TCRs spanned the whole spike protein, with dominant responses in regions 160-218 and 743-854. Participants were mostly white British, with more females than males. The authors suggested clonal diversity may have been underestimated. The 56-69-year group was small, and its depth increase did not reach significance, likely because of low power. Nearly half of unique spike-specific TCRs reportedly recognized epitopes outside regions mutated in the B.1.351 and B.1.1.7 variants. Conclusions about previously exposed vaccinees are limited, since just 6 or 7 AZD1222 recipients were seropositive for SARS-CoV-2 at baseline. Because no day 14 peak-response samples were available, the repertoires could be characterized only after the peak T cell response.

In the germline V gene (reference sequence), CDR1 corresponds to SEHNR and CDR2 to FQNEAQ. The CDR3 numbers 17 residues from cysteine through phenylalanine. Kept here is only the CDR3 DNA, which spans 51 bases and is read in frame from base 1. The germline ends are 23 bases apart after V is trimmed by 5 bases and J by 4 bases. The time point label, as the study defines it: baseline before first vaccination. Samples from vaccinated people were obtained from the UK trials COV001 and COV002, which included a single-blind randomized controlled phase 2/3 trial of AZD1222 (ChAdOx1 nCoV-19) in healthy adults. For TCRbeta chain sequencing, PBMC samples were collected from trial participants at day 0 and at day 28 after the second dose. In the case of this clone: Its target antigen remains unknown. One base away there is no much larger clone; base qualities are not given.

The CDR3 regions of human TCRbeta chains were subjected to immunosequencing. The authors processed their data as follows. TCRs in the repertoires were compared against a reference library of SARS-CoV-2-specific TCRs that had been generated with the MIRA antigen-specificity platform. Breadth was defined as the fraction of unique TCRs that were SARS-CoV-2-associated. Depth was defined as the fraction of total T cells that were SARS-CoV-2-associated. Each spike-specific TCR was assigned to its reactive spike region and to a CD4 or CD8 class using the MIRA data. Log10-transformed breadth and depth values were compared by one-way ANOVA with Sidak's multiple comparisons tests. The table comes from immuneACCESS by way of TCRdb, which keeps in-frame sequences with V and J called. Part of the clones is missing from these tables; in studies checked, under half for an unresolved V gene and the rest for unknown reasons. V, J and clone size are taken as reported in that table, and D and trimming were inferred from the DNA itself. The sample table records 100,000 to 150,000 clones; 85% to 95% of these occur just once. Around 1.7% of the sample rests with the top ten.

The specimen was peripheral blood, collected on day 0 of AZD1222 vaccination. The chain links TRBV7-9 with TRBJ1-2; the D gene is not confidently resolved. This clonotype was sampled from an adult in good health. In nucleotide form, the sequence is TGTGCCAGCAGCCCAAGTGGTGTTGCGGTACGGGTCTATGGCTACACCTTC. This translates into CASSPSGVAVRVYGYTF.